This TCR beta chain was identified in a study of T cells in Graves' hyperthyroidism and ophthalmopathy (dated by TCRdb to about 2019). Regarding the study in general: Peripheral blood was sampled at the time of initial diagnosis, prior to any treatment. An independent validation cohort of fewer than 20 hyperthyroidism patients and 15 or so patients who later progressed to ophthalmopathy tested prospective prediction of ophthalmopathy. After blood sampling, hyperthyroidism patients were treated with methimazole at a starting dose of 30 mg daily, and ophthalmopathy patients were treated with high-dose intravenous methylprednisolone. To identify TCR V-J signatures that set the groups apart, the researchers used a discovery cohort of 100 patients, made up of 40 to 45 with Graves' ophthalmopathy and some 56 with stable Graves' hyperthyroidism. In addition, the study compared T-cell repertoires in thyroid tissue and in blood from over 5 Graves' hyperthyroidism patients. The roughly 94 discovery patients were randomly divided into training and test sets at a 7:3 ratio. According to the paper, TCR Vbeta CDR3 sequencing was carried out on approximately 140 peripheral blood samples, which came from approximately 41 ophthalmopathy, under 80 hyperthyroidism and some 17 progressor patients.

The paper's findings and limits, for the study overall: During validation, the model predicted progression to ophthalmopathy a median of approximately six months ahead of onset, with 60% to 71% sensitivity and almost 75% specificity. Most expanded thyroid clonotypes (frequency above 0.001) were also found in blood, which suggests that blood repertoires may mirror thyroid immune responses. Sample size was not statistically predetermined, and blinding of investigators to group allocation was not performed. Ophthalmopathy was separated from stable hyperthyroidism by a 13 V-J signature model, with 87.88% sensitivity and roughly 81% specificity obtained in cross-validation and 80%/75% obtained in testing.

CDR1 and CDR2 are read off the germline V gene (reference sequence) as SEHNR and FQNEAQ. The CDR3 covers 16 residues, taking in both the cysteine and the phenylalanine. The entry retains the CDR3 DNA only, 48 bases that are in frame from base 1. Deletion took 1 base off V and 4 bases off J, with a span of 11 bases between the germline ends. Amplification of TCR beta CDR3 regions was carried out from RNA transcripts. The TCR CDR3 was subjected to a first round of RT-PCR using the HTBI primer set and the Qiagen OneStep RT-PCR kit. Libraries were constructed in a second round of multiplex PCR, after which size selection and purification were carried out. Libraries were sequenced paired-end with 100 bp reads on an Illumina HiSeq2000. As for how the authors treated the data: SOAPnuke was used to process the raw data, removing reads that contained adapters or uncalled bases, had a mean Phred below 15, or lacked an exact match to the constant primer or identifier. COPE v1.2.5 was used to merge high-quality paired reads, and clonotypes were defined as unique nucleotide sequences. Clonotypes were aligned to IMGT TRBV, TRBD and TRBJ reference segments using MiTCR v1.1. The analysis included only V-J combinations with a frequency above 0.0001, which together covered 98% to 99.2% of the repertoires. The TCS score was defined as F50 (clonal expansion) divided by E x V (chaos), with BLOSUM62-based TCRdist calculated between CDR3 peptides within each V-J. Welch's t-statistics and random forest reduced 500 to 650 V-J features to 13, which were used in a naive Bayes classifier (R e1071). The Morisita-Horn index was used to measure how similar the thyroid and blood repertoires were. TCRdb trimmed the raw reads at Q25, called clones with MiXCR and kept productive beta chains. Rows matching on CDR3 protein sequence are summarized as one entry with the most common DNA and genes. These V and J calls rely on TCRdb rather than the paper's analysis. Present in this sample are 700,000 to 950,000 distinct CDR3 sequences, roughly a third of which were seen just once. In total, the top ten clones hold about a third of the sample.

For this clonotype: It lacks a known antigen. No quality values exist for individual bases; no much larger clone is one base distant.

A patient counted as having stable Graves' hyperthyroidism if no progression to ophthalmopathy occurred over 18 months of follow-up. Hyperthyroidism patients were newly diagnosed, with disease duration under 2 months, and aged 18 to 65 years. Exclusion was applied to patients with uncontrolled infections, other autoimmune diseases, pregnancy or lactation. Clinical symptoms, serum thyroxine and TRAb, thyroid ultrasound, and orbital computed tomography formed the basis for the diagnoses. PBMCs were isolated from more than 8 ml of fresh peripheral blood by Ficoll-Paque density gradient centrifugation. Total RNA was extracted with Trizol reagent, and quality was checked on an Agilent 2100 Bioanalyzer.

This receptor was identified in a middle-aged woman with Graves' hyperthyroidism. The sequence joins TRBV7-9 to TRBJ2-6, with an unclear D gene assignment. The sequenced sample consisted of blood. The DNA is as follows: TGTGCCAGCAGCTTAGATTATGTGGGGGGGGCCAACGTCCTGACTTTC. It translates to CASSLDYVGGANVLTF.